Here is one T cell receptor beta chain with its context. The CDR3 spans 19 residues. V trimming: 0 bases; J trimming: 0 bases; junction bases outside the gene matches: 4. The germline gives CDR1 LGHNA, CDR2 YNFKEQ. The sample belongs to a study of long-term antiretroviral therapy in people with HIV. Study as a whole: It was about a decade after the earliest samples that the 2015 immediate-ART recommendation appeared.

Researchers report immunoSEQ v3.0 was run at survey level. In sequencing, about 40,000-50,000 T-cell genomes per sample were targeted. Assay: immunoSEQ multiplex PCR; the TCRdb copy retains only in-frame clones and omits some. The data show approximately 13,000 clones, roughly 88% seen once. This clonotype originated in a man aged 25 to 45 with HIV. The rearrangement joins TRBV4-2 to TRBJ2-6, with 11 bases aligning to TRBD2. Sequencing used unsorted PBMCs, obtained 0.4 years after starting antiretroviral therapy. DNA for the CDR3: TGTGCCAGCAGCCAAGAACTAGCGGGGGCCCCCTCTGGGGCCAACGTCCTGACTTTC. This sequence encodes CASSQELAGAPSGANVLTF.